This T cell receptor beta chain was profiled in a study of blood T cell repertoires in COVID-19. Study context: Italy, Spain and the United States were the sources of the convalescent and acute COVID-19 samples.

Germline V gives CDR1 MDHEN, CDR2 SYDVKM. This CDR3 region has 13 residues. J gave up 14 bases and V 5 bases, and 14 bases lay outside the gene matches. Under the authors' procedure: Reference gene primer amplification gave estimated nucleated cell counts. Method: immunoSEQ multiplex PCR; TCRdb's copy keeps in-frame clones and lacks some. D and trimming come from the DNA, and the V and J calls and clone size come from that table. The repertoire includes 150,000 or so clones, under 80% of them detected once, and 3% sits in the top ten. The gene calls are TRBV28 and TRBJ1-2, with TRBD1 matching 7 bases. This clonotype originated in a woman older than 75 with acute or convalescent COVID-19. The specimen was peripheral blood. The CDR3 region is CASSLRDSQPETF. CDR3 DNA: TGTGCCAGCAGTCTCCGGGACAGCCAACCGGAGACCTTC.